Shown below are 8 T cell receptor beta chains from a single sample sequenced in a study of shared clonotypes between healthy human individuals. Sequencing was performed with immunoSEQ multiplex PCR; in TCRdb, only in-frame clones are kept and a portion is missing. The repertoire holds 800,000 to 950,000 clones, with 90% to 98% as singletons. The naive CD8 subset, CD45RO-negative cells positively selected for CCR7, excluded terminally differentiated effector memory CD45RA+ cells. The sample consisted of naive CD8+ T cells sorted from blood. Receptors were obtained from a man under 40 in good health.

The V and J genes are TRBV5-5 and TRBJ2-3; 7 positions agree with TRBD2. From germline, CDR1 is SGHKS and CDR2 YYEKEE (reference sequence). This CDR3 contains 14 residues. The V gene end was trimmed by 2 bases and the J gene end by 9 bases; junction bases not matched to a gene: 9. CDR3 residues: CASSFEGAGETQYF. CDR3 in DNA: TGTGCCAGCAGCTTCGAAGGGGCGGGAGAAACGCAGTATTTT.

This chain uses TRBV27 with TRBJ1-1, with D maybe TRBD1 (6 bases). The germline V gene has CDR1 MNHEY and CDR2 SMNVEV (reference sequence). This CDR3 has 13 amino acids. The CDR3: CASKGGRNTEAFF. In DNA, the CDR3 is TGTGCTAGTAAGGGGGGGAGGAACACTGAAGCTTTCTTT.

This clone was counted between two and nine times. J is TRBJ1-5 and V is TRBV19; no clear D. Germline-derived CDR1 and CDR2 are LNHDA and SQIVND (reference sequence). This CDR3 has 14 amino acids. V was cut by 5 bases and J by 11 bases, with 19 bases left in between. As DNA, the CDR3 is TGTGCCAGTAGTGTCCTGGTGGGGTATATCACCCAGCATTTT. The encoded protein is CASSVLVGYITQHF.

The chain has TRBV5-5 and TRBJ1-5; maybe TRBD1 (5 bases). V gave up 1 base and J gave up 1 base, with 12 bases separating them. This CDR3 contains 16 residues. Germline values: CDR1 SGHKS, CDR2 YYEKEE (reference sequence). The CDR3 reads CASSLKGRPSNQPQHF. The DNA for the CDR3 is TGTGCCAGCAGCTTGAAGGGGCGCCCCAGCAATCAGCCCCAGCATTTT.

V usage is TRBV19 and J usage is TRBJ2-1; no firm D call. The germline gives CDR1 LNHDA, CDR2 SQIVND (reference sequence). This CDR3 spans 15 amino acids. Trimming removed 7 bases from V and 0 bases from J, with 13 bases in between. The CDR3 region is CASTPGVSSYNEQFF. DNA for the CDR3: TGTGCCAGTACCCCAGGCGTAAGCTCCTACAATGAGCAGTTCTTC.

CDR3 residues: CASSPGHPRTQYF. CDR3 bases: TGTGCCAGCAGTCCGGGACATCCCAGGACCCAGTACTTC. This sequence joins TRBV28 and TRBJ2-5; TRBD1 might be the D (6 bases). The ends were cut back, 5 bases at V and 7 bases at J, with 14 bases in the middle. The germline V gene encodes CDR1 MDHEN and CDR2 SYDVKM. This CDR3 is built from 13 residues.

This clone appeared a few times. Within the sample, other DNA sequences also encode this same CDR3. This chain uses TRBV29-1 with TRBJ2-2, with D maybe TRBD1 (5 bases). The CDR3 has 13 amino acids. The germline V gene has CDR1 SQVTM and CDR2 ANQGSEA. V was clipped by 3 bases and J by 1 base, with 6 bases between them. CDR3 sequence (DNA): TGCAGCGTTGAGACAGTGAACACCGGGGAGCTGTTTTTT. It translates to CSVETVNTGELFF.

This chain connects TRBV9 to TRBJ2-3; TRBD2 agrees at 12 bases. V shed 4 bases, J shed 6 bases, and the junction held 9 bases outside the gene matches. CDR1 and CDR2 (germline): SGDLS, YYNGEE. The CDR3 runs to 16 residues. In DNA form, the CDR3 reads TGTGCCAGCAGCCTAGGACTAGCGGGGCTCTCGGATACGCAGTATTTT. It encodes CASSLGLAGLSDTQYF.